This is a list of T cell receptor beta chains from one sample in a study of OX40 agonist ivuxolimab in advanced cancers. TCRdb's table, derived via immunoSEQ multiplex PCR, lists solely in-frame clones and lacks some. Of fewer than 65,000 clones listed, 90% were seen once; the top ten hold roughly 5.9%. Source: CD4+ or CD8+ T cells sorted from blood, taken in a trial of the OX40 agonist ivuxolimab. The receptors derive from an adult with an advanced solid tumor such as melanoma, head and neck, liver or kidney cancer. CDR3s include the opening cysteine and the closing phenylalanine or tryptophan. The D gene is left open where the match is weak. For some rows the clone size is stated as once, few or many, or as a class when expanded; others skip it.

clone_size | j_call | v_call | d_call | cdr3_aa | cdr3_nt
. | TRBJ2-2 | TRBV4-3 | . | CASSQSAVLGELFF | TGCGCCAGCAGCCAATCCGCCGTCCTCGGGGAGCTGTTTTTT
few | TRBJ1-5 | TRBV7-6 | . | CASSPTSGTQPQHF | TGTGCCAGCAGCCCCACGTCAGGGACCCAGCCCCAGCATTTT
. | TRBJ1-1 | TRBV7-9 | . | CASSPRGAVMNTEAFF | TGTGCCAGCAGCCCCCGGGGGGCAGTCATGAACACTGAAGCTTTCTTT
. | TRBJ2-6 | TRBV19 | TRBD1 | CASTPLSGRGLGGANVLTF | TGTGCCAGTACCCCCCTTTCGGGCAGGGGGCTAGGTGGGGCCAACGTCCTGACTTTC
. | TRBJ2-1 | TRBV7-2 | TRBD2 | CASSLARAGGDNEQFF | TGTGCCAGCAGCTTAGCGAGAGCGGGAGGGGACAATGAGCAGTTCTTC
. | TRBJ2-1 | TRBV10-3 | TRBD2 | CAISGERDDEQFF | TGTGCCATCAGTGGTGAGCGGGACGATGAGCAGTTCTTC
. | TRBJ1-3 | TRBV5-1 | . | CASSLEPGASGNTIYF | TGCGCCAGCAGCTTGGAACCGGGGGCCTCTGGAAACACCATATATTTT
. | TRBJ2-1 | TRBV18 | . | CASSLRPGDTIYNEQFF | TGTGCCAGCTCACTTCGGCCGGGGGACACTATTTACAATGAGCAGTTCTTC
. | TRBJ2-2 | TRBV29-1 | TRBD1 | CSVFPPGQGDTGELFF | TGCAGCGTCTTTCCTCCGGGACAGGGTGACACCGGGGAGCTGTTTTTT
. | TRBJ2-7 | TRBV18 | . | CASSTGRGLYEQYF | TGTGCCAGCTCAACAGGGAGGGGGCTCTACGAGCAGTACTTC
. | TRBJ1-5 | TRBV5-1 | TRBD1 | CASSPGTGDQPQHF | TGCGCCAGCAGCCCCGGGACAGGGGATCAGCCCCAGCATTTT
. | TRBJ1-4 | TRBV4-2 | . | CASSPGGGTNEKLFF | TGTGCCAGCAGCCCCGGGGGGGGGACTAATGAAAAACTGTTTTTT
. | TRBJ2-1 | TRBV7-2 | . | CASSLAGNNEQFF | TGTGCCAGCAGCTTAGCCGGAAACAATGAGCAGTTCTTC
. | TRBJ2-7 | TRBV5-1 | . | CASSPDGSSYEQYF | TGCGCCAGCAGCCCCGACGGGAGCTCCTACGAGCAGTACTTC
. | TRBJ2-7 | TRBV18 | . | CASSPLTGSLEQYF | TGTGCCAGCTCACCTCTCACAGGGTCACTCGAGCAGTACTTC
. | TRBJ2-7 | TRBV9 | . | CASSATPDSYEQYF | TGTGCCAGCAGCGCCACCCCCGACTCTTACGAGCAGTACTTC
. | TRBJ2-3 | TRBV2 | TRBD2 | CASPYSDIAGSTDTQYF | TGTGCCAGCCCTTATTCCGACATAGCGGGCAGCACAGATACGCAGTATTTT
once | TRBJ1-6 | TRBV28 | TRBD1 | CASSLRGPSNYNSPLHF | TGTGCCAGCAGTTTAAGGGGGCCGTCTAATTATAATTCACCCCTCCACTTT
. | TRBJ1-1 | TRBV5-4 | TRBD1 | CASSLQGDTEAFF | TGTGCCAGCAGTTTACAGGGGGACACTGAAGCTTTCTTT
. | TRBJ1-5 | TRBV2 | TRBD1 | CASSETGANQPQHF | TGTGCCAGCAGTGAGACAGGGGCCAATCAGCCCCAGCATTTT
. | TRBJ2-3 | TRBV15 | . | CATSRDRGTASTDTQYF | TGTGCCACCAGCAGAGATAGAGGGACCGCTAGCACAGATACGCAGTATTTT
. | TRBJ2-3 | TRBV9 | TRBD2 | CASSARGSLGAGGPDTQYF | TGTGCCAGCAGCGCCCGGGGTTCGTTAGGAGCGGGAGGGCCAGATACGCAGTATTTT
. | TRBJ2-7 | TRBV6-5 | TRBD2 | CASRTSAYEQYF | TGTGCCAGCAGGACTAGCGCCTACGAGCAGTACTTC
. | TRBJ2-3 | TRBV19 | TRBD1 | CASRTRTGRTDTQYF | TGTGCCAGTAGAACTAGGACAGGACGCACAGATACGCAGTATTTT
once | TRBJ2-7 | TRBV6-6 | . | CASSFQGSGRYEQYF | TGTGCCAGCAGTTTCCAAGGGTCGGGTCGCTACGAGCAGTACTTC
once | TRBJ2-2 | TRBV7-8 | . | CASSMHPQRAAVGTGELFF | TGTGCCAGCAGCATGCACCCACAGAGGGCGGCAGTCGGCACCGGGGAGCTGTTTTTT
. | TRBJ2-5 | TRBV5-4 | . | CASSLAETQYF | TGTGCCAGCAGCTTGGCTGAGACCCAGTACTTC
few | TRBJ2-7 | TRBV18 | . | CASSPLTGSSYEQYF | TGTGCCAGCTCACCTTTAACAGGGAGCTCCTACGAGCAGTACTTC
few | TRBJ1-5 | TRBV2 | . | CASSVKVAANQPQHF | TGTGCCAGCAGCGTAAAGGTGGCAGCCAATCAGCCCCAGCATTTT
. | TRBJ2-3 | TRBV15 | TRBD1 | CATQNGYGTGARNTQYF | TGTGCCACTCAAAACGGATACGGGACAGGGGCTAGGAATACGCAGTATTTT
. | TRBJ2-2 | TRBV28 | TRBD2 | CASSLAGVGGELFF | TGTGCCAGCAGTTTAGCGGGAGTTGGCGGGGAGCTGTTTTTT
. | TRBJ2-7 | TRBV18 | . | CASSSQDGFEQYF | TGTGCCAGCTCATCACAGGACGGTTTCGAGCAGTACTTC
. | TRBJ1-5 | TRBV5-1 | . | CASSFSGNQPQHF | TGCGCCAGCAGCTTTTCCGGGAATCAGCCCCAGCATTTT
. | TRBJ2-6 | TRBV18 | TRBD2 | CASSFKAIAGGSGANVLTF | TGTGCCAGCTCATTCAAGGCGATAGCGGGAGGCTCTGGGGCCAACGTCCTGACTTTC